This TCR beta chain was recovered during a study of regulatory T cells in long-lasting Graves disease. For the study at large: Antithyroid drugs had been taken under 3 months by newly diagnosed Graves' patients.

This clonotype has at least ten counts. Its antigen is as yet unknown. The CDR3 has 13 residues. CDR1 SEHNR and CDR2 FQNEAQ come from the germline V gene (reference sequence). V was shortened by 4 bases and J by 7 bases, with 13 bases between the two germline ends. Relying on iRepertoire HTBI primers and Arm-PCR of CDR3 regions, the team built TCR beta libraries. As originally analysed: Throughout the samples, researchers identified 60 to 70 TRBV and around 15 TRBJ segments. TCRdb called the multiplex PCR reads again in MiXCR, with one record for every CDR3 protein. These V and J calls derive from TCRdb rather than the authors' analysis. This table has fewer than 350,000 distinct CDR3 sequences, about a sixth appearing once. General study findings and limits: Study of thyroid tissue was not done, with only peripheral blood studied.

This sample's time point: newly diagnosed GD, antithyroid drugs for less than 3 months. RNA extracted from PBMCs served as the sequencing template. Under American Thyroid Association guidelines, Graves' disease was diagnosed. The input for sequencing was peripheral blood mononuclear cells (PBMCs), taken at new diagnosis, from a patient treated with antithyroid drugs. This rearrangement joins TRBV7-9 to TRBJ2-5; perhaps D is TRBD1 or TRBD2 (5 bases each). This TCR was recovered from a female donor with Graves disease. The CDR3 DNA sequence: TGTGCCAGCAGCTCCGAGGGGCAGGGGACCCAGTACTTC. This sequence encodes CASSSEGQGTQYF.